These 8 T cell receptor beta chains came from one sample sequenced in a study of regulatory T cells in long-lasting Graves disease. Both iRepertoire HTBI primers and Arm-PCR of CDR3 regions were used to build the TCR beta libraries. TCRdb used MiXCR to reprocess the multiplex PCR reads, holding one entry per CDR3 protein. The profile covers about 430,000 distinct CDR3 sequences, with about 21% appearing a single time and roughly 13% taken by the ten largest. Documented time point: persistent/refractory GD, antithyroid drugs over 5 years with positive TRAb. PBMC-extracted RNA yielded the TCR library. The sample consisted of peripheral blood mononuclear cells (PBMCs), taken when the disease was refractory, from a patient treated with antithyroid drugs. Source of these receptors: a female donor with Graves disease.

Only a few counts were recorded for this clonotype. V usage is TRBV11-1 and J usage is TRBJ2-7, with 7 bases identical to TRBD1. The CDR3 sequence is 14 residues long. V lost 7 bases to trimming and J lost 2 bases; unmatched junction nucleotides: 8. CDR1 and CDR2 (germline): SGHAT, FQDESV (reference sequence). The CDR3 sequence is CASTVGGLTYEQYF. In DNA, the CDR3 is TGTGCCAGCACGGTAGGGGGCCTGACCTACGAGCAGTACTTC.

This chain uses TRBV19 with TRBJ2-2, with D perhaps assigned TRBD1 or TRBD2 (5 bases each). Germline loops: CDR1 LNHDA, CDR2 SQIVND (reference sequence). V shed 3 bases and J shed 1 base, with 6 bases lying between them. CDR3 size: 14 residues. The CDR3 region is CASSMRGNTGELFF. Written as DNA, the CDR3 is TGTGCCAGTAGTATGAGGGGGAACACCGGGGAGCTGTTTTTT.

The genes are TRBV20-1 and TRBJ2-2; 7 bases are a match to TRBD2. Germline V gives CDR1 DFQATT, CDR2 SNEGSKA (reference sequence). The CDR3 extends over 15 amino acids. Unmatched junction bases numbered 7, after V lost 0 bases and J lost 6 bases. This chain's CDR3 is CSARDTGLGPGELFF. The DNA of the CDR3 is TGCAGTGCTAGAGATACCGGACTAGGGCCCGGGGAGCTGTTTTTT.

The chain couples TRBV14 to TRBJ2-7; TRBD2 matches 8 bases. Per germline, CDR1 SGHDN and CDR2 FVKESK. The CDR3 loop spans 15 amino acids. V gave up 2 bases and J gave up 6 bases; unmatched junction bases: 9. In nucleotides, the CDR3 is TGTGCCAGCAGCCAACAAATAGCGGGAATAGGCGAGCAGTACTTC. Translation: CASSQQIAGIGEQYF.

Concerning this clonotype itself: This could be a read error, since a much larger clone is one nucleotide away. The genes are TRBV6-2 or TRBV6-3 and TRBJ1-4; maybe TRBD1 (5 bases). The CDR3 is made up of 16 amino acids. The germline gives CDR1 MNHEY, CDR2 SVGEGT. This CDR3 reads CASSEGAGPTNERLFF. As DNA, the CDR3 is TGTGCCAGCAGTGAAGGGGCAGGCCCAACTAATGAAAGACTGTTTTTT.

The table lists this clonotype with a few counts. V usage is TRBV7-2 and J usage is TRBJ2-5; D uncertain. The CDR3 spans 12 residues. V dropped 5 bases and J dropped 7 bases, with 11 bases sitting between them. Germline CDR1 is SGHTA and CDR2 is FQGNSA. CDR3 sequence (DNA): TGTGCCAGCAGCCCAGAGAGTTGGACCCAGTACTTC. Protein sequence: CASSPESWTQYF.

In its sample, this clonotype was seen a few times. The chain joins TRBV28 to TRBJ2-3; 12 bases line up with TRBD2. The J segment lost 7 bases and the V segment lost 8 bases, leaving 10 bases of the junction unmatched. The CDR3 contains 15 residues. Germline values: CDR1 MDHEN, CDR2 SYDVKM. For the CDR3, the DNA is TGTGCCAGCCTTTCTAGGCTAGCGGGAGGGTATACGCAGTATTTT. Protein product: CASLSRLAGGYTQYF.

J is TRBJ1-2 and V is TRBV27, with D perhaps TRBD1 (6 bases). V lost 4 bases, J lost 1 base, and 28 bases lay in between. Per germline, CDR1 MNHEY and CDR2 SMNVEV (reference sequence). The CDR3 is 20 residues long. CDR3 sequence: CASSSSPTLEGTGINYGYTF. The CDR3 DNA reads TGTGCCAGCAGTTCCTCGCCTACCTTGGAGGGTACAGGGATTAACTATGGCTACACCTTC.